What follows are 2 T cell receptor beta chains derived from one specimen sequenced in a study of T cells of healthy individuals. MiXCR, run by TCRdb on the 5' RACE reads, gives a single entry per CDR3 protein. The data contain about 41,000 distinct CDR3 sequences, around 4.5% of them singletons. The receptors stem from a human donor in good health.

In this sample, this clonotype turned up a few times. The chain uses TRBV20-1 and TRBJ2-2; D is uncertain. This CDR3 contains 13 residues. Between the trimmed V and J ends, which lost 5 bases and 7 bases, there was a span of 14 bases. Germline V gene data show CDR1 as DFQATT and CDR2 as SNEGSKA (reference sequence). CDR3 sequence reads: CSAHDLPGGELFF. The DNA of the CDR3 is TGCAGTGCTCACGACCTACCAGGCGGGGAGCTGTTTTTT.

This clonotype occurred many times. The chain employs TRBV20-1 and TRBJ2-5; 14 nucleotides match TRBD2. The J segment lost 0 bases and the V segment lost 5 bases, leaving 11 bases of the junction unmatched. CDR1 and CDR2 (germline): DFQATT, SNEGSKA (reference sequence). The CDR3 extends over 18 amino acids. Here the CDR3 DNA reads TGCAGTGCTTTGACCGGGACTAGCGGGAGAGAGTACCAAGAGACCCAGTACTTC. Protein product: CSALTGTSGREYQETQYF.